This entry features one T cell receptor beta chain sequence. The target antigen is unknown. The data derive from a study of cytomegalovirus exposure and HLA in healthy donors. Findings of the study overall: In vitro, three CMV-associated chains proved specific for CMV antigens.

The PCR contained 60 Vbeta and 13 Jbeta primers. Using immunoSEQ multiplex PCR, the repertoire was profiled, and TCRdb retains in-frame clones only, with some absent. The sample comprises under 150,000 clones, more than 70% of which are singletons, and under 7% rests with the top ten. From germline, CDR1 is MGHRA and CDR2 YSYEKL. The V and J ends lost 2 bases and 3 bases, in that order; junction bases with no gene match: 6. This CDR3 has 15 residues. This chain joins TRBV4-1 and TRBJ2-5; TRBD1 aligns across 7 bases. This clonotype was sampled from a woman aged 25 to 39 in good health and CMV-seropositive. Sequencing used PBMCs. CDR3 amino acids: CASSQQTGREETQYF. In nucleotides, the CDR3 is TGCGCCAGCAGCCAACAGACAGGGCGGGAAGAGACCCAGTACTTC.